The clone carrying this T cell receptor beta chain was seen ten or more times. This sample was included in a study of molecular identifiers for immune sequencing clone quantification. Study as a whole: Across replicate runs, RNA obtained from around 20,000 or 100,000 naive CD8 cells was divided into five, with four undergoing sequencing.

The CDR3 has 14 residues. The germline gives CDR1 MNHEY, CDR2 SMNVEV (reference sequence). V trimming: 0 bases; J trimming: 1 base; junction bases outside the gene matches: 0. For bulk TCR libraries, previously described methods and listed TCR primers were used. TCRdb itself ran the PCR reads through MiXCR, one entry per CDR3 protein. The sample shows around 470,000 distinct CDR3 sequences, around a fifth of them seen only once. This receptor was taken from a human donor in good health. Some libraries in this study had Jurkat cell RNA spiked in. The genes are TRBV27 and TRBJ2-7; the match to TRBD1 covers 7 bases. The sequenced material came from naive CD8+ T cells from blood, with Jurkat cell RNA spiked in. As for subset: FACS-sorted CD8+CD4-CCR7+CD45RA+ naive T cells. The CDR3 bases are TGTGCCAGCAGTTTATCCAGGGGGTCCTACGAGCAGTACTTC. It is translated as CASSLSRGSYEQYF.